A single sample gave rise to the 24 T cell receptor beta chains below, sequenced in a study of cytomegalovirus exposure and HLA in healthy donors. The PCR ran on 60 Vbeta and 13 Jbeta primers. Sequencing was performed with immunoSEQ multiplex PCR; in TCRdb, only in-frame clones are kept and a portion is missing. The data show more than 150,000 clones, with roughly 81% seen just once and about 2.4% held by the top ten. What was sequenced was PBMCs. The receptors shown here come from a woman aged 18-29 years in good health and CMV-seronegative.

V gene TRBV28 combines with J gene TRBJ1-5; tentatively, D is TRBD1 (6 bases). V shed 6 bases and J shed 6 bases, with 21 bases lying between them. This CDR3 region has 16 residues. In germline, CDR1 is MDHEN, CDR2 SYDVKM. CDR3 DNA sequence: TGTGCCAGCAGCCAATCCAGGGGCAAGGCCAGTCAGCCCCAGCATTTT. Protein: CASSQSRGKASQPQHF.

The rearrangement uses TRBV7-9 and TRBJ2-1, with D perhaps matching TRBD2 (5 bases). With 5 bases removed from V and 7 bases from J, the gap between germline ends came to 15 bases. The CDR3 contains 14 residues. Germline V gives CDR1 SEHNR, CDR2 FQNEAQ (reference sequence). The CDR3 region has the DNA TGTGCCAGCAGCGTCGCAGAGCGGCCTAATGAGCAGTTCTTC. Translation gives CASSVAERPNEQFF.

This sequence joins TRBV6-1 and TRBJ1-2, with unresolved D. Germline V gene lookup returns CDR1 MNHNS and CDR2 SASEGT. The CDR3 extends over 12 amino acids. Trimming took off 6 bases at V and 3 bases at J, with 8 bases between the two ends. CDR3 nucleotide sequence: TGTGCCAGCAGGCCCCAGGACTATGGCTACACCTTC. It is translated as CASRPQDYGYTF.

The V and J genes are TRBV14 and TRBJ1-3; TRBD1 matches 10 bases. V trimming: 5 bases; J trimming: 1 base; junction bases outside the gene matches: 20. Germline CDR1 is SGHDN and CDR2 is FVKESK. This CDR3 comprises 21 residues. The CDR3 loop reads CASSTFSTGGLRGFSGNTIYF. CDR3 in DNA: TGTGCCAGCAGCACCTTCTCGACAGGGGGCCTCAGAGGATTTTCTGGAAACACCATATATTTT.

V and J are TRBV7-2 and TRBJ2-7, with 7 bases lining up with TRBD2. Germline CDR1 and CDR2: SGHTA and FQGNSA. The V segment lost 4 bases and the J segment 0 bases; nucleotides outside the gene matches: 6. There are 15 residues in the CDR3. The CDR3 reads CASSSRLASSYEQYF. CDR3 nucleotide sequence: TGTGCCAGCAGCTCGCGACTAGCCAGCTCCTACGAGCAGTACTTC.

The rearrangement uses TRBV6-4 and TRBJ2-1; 11 bases fit TRBD1. This CDR3 comprises 16 residues. The V and J ends lost 4 bases and 7 bases, in that order; junction bases with no gene match: 9. Germline lookup yields CDR1 MRHNA and CDR2 SNTAGT. CDR3 region: CASSAWDRGGLNEQFF. The CDR3 bases are TGTGCCAGCAGTGCGTGGGACAGGGGGGGTCTGAATGAGCAGTTCTTC.

The rearrangement links TRBV7-8 to TRBJ2-2, with 8 bases lining up with TRBD1. V lost 5 bases to trimming and J lost 0 bases; unmatched junction nucleotides: 11. CDR1 and CDR2 from the germline V gene are SGHVS and FQNEAQ. The CDR3 runs 18 residues. CDR3 sequence (DNA): TGTGCCAGCAGCCGGCGCCAGGGGGCCAATGCGAACACCGGGGAGCTGTTTTTT. It encodes CASSRRQGANANTGELFF.

This clone appeared a single time. The J gene is TRBJ2-7, the V gene TRBV6-5; 7 nucleotides match TRBD1. V lost 6 bases, J lost 7 bases, and 12 bases stayed unmatched. The germline V gene encodes CDR1 MNHEY and CDR2 SVGAGI. This CDR3 region has 14 residues. In nucleotides, the CDR3 is TGTGCCAGCAGCAACCCCGGACAGGCGACAGAGCAGTACTTC. Its protein is CASSNPGQATEQYF.

There are a few counts of this clone. V usage is TRBV30 and J usage is TRBJ2-6; 10 bases map to TRBD1. With 0 bases clipped from V and 1 base from J, the junction kept 6 bases outside the gene matches. This CDR3 has 18 amino acids. Germline V gives CDR1 GTSNPN, CDR2 SVGIG (reference sequence). CDR3: CAWSVLWDRGSGANVLTF. In DNA, the CDR3 is TGTGCCTGGAGTGTACTTTGGGACAGGGGATCTGGGGCCAACGTCCTGACTTTC.

This chain joins TRBV5-1 and TRBJ2-1, with a tentative D call TRBD2 (6 bases). Germline CDR1 is SGHRS and CDR2 is YFSETQ. Trimming shortened V by 0 bases and J by 6 bases, and 13 bases separated the two germline ends. The CDR3 has 15 residues. The CDR3 nucleotides are TGCGCCAGCAGCTTGGGGGGGGATCGGGGCAATGAGCAGTTCTTC. Translated, it gives CASSLGGDRGNEQFF. The full variable domain, rest sourced from reference TRBV5-1 and TRBJ2-1, is KAGVTQTPRYLIKTRGQQVTLSCSPISGHRSVSWYQQTPGQGLQFLFEYFSETQRNKGNFPGRFSGRQFSNSRSEMNVSTLELGDSALYLCASSLGGDRGNEQFFGPGTRLTVL.

The chain couples TRBV7-2 to TRBJ2-7; D is undetermined. CDR3 size: 11 residues. Trimming removed 1 base at V and 12 bases at J, with 10 bases between. Per the germline V gene, CDR1 is SGHTA and CDR2 is FQGNSA. The CDR3 is CASSLVRSLYF. The CDR3 coding sequence is TGTGCCAGCAGCTTAGTGAGGTCCCTGTACTTC.

The rearrangement joins TRBV5-5 to TRBJ2-5; maybe TRBD2 (6 bases). The V gene's germline CDR1 is SGHKS and CDR2 YYEKEE (reference sequence). The CDR3 covers 15 residues. The germline V and J ends were trimmed by 4 bases and 5 bases, with 18 bases remaining between them. CDR3 in amino acids: CASSEGLDFVETQYF. DNA of the CDR3: TGTGCCAGCAGCGAGGGACTCGATTTTGTGGAGACCCAGTACTTC.

The V gene is TRBV28, the J gene TRBJ1-2; TRBD1 matches 7 bases. The CDR3 is 14 amino acids. The germline V gene has CDR1 MDHEN and CDR2 SYDVKM. Trimming took 6 bases from V and 0 from J; bases not matched to a gene: 4. The CDR3 coding sequence is TGTGCCAGCAGCGGACAGGAGCCTAACTATGGCTACACCTTC. This encodes CASSGQEPNYGYTF.

The chain carries TRBV27 and TRBJ2-3, with D maybe TRBD2 (5 bases). The length of the CDR3 is 14 residues. V was cut by 3 bases and J by 3 bases, with 10 bases left in between. Germline V gene lookup returns CDR1 MNHEY and CDR2 SMNVEV (reference sequence). The CDR3 sequence is CASSFLGGTDTQYF. CDR3 bases: TGTGCCAGCAGTTTTCTCGGAGGAACAGATACGCAGTATTTT.

This clone was counted once. The rearrangement uses TRBV6-1 and TRBJ2-7; maybe TRBD2 (6 bases). CDR3 size: 12 residues. Germline V gene data show CDR1 as MNHNS and CDR2 as SASEGT. The V gene lost 7 bases and the J gene lost 6 bases, with 13 bases spanning the gap. The CDR3 DNA reads as TGTGCCAGCATCTTAAGGGGAGGCGAGCAGTACTTC. It encodes CASILRGGEQYF.

This rearrangement joins TRBV11-2 to TRBJ1-1; 12 nucleotides line up with TRBD1. Losses at the gene ends were 4 bases for V and 8 bases for J; bases not matched to a gene: 11. CDR3 length: 16 residues. Germline V CDR1 and CDR2: SGHAT, FQNNGV. Here the CDR3 DNA reads TGTGCCAGCAGCTCCCGAATCCGGGACAGGGGGCGCGAAGCTTTCTTT. It codes for CASSSRIRDRGREAFF.

The chain uses TRBV7-2 and TRBJ2-7; TRBD1 might be the D (6 bases). Germline V CDR1 and CDR2: SGHTA, FQGNSA. The CDR3 length is 14 residues. The V end lost 2 bases, the J end lost 6 bases, and 14 bases lay between the germline ends. The CDR3 DNA follows: TGTGCCAGCAGCTTACTACCCGGCAGGGGCGAGCAGTACTTC. This gives the protein CASSLLPGRGEQYF.

The chain links TRBV19 to TRBJ2-3, with D unresolved. V dropped 4 bases and J dropped 3 bases, with 14 bases sitting between them. This CDR3 is built from 15 residues. Germline lookup yields CDR1 LNHDA and CDR2 SQIVND (reference sequence). The CDR3, as DNA: TGTGCCAGTAGTACCCGACACTTTCCGACAGATACGCAGTATTTT. Amino acid sequence: CASSTRHFPTDTQYF.

This clone was observed once. V and J are TRBV4-3 and TRBJ2-7, with D possibly TRBD2 on 6 matching bases. This CDR3 is built from 14 residues. Trimming took 0 bases from V and 3 from J, leaving 9 bases between them. The germline CDR1 and CDR2 sequences are LGHNA and YSLEER. CDR3 sequence reads: CASSQDWRDYEQYF. The CDR3, as DNA: TGCGCCAGCAGCCAAGATTGGCGGGACTACGAGCAGTACTTC.

This clone showed up just a few times. CDR3 sequence: CASSRTSIPYEQYF. In DNA form, the CDR3 reads TGTGCCAGCAGCCGGACTAGTATCCCCTACGAGCAGTACTTC. V and J are TRBV5-4 and TRBJ2-7; TRBD2 aligns across 7 bases. V was pared by 4 bases and J by 2 bases, with 6 bases of the junction left unmatched. Germline V gives CDR1 SGHNT, CDR2 YYREEE (reference sequence). This CDR3 is 14 amino acids long.

The rearrangement links TRBV6-5 to TRBJ2-7; TRBD1 matches at 7 bases. With V trimmed by 5 bases and J by 2 bases, 6 bases remained unmatched. The CDR3 extends over 14 amino acids. From germline, CDR1 is MNHEY and CDR2 SVGAGI. The CDR3 region has the DNA TGTGCCAGCAGTGGCCGGGACAGCCCCTACGAGCAGTACTTC. It codes for CASSGRDSPYEQYF.

The genes are TRBV28 and TRBJ2-3, with a weak D call TRBD2 (8 bases). Germline V gene data show CDR1 as MDHEN and CDR2 as SYDVKM. The V and J ends lost 7 bases and 6 bases respectively, with 17 bases between them. This CDR3 contains 14 residues. CDR3 DNA: TGTGCCAGCAACGGGAGGGGGCCGGGCGATACGCAGTATTTT. This gives the protein CASNGRGPGDTQYF.

J is TRBJ2-7 and V is TRBV28; TRBD2 might be the D (5 bases). Germline CDR1 MDHEN, CDR2 SYDVKM. Trimming took off 10 bases at V and 2 bases at J, with 12 bases between the two ends. This CDR3 comprises 12 residues. The CDR3 region is CANEGDAYEQYF. CDR3 DNA sequence: TGTGCCAACGAGGGAGACGCCTACGAGCAGTACTTC.

This chain joins TRBV28 and TRBJ2-7, with 8 bases matching TRBD1. V shed 1 base, J shed 3 bases, and the junction held 5 bases outside the gene matches. The CDR3 extends over 15 amino acids. Per germline, CDR1 MDHEN and CDR2 SYDVKM. CDR3 sequence reads: CASSLLAGGYYEQYF. The CDR3 nucleotides read TGTGCCAGCAGTTTATTGGCAGGGGGCTACTACGAGCAGTACTTC.